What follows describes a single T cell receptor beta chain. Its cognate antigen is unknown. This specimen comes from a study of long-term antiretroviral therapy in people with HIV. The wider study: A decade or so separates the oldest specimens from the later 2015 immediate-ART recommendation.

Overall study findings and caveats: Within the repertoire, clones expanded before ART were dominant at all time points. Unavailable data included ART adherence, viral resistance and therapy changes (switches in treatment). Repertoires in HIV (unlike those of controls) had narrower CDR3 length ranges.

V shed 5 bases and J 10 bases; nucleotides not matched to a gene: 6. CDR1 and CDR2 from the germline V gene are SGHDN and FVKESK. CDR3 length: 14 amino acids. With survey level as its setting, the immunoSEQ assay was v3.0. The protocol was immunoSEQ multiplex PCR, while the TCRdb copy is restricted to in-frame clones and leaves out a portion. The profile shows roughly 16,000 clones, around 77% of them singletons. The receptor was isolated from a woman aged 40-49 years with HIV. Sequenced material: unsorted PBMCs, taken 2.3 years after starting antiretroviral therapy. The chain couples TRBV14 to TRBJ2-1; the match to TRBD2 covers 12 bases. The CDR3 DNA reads TGTGCCAGCAGCGACGGACTAGCGGGATGGGAGCAGTTCTTC. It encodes CASSDGLAGWEQFF.